The 29 T cell receptor beta chains below were found in one sample sequenced in a study of blood T cell repertoires in COVID-19. TCRdb's table, derived via immunoSEQ multiplex PCR, lists solely in-frame clones and lacks some. Counted here are around 200,000 clones, 75% to 90% occurring once; the ten biggest clones make up less than 0.75%. Sequencing was performed on peripheral blood. The source is a middle-aged man with acute or convalescent COVID-19.

This chain connects TRBV6-5 to TRBJ2-6; TRBD2 is a possible D gene (5 bases). Per the germline V gene, CDR1 is MNHEY and CDR2 is SVGAGI. This CDR3 spans 15 amino acids. The V and J ends lost 0 bases and 6 bases respectively, with 9 bases between them. CDR3 DNA sequence: TGTGCCAGCAGTTACTCTGAGGAGGAGGCCAACGTCCTGACTTTC. Translated, it gives CASSYSEEEANVLTF.

The CDR3, as DNA: TGTGCCACGAAACGACAGGGGAGGGGTAACTATGGCTACACCTTC. It specifies CATKRQGRGNYGYTF. The chain combines TRBV30 with TRBJ1-2, with TRBD1 matching over 8 bases. The CDR3 runs 15 residues. In germline, CDR1 is GTSNPN, CDR2 SVGIG (reference sequence). Trimming cost V 8 bases and J 1 base; bases outside gene matches: 12.

V gene TRBV4-3 combines with J gene TRBJ2-7; no reliable D call. Trimming removed 1 base at V and 0 bases at J, with 10 bases between. Germline-derived CDR1 and CDR2 are LGHNA and YSLEER. This CDR3 has 15 amino acids. CDR3 residues: CASSQGAGFSYEQYF. CDR3 coding DNA: TGCGCCAGCAGCCAAGGGGCAGGATTCTCCTACGAGCAGTACTTC.

The rearrangement joins TRBV12-3 or TRBV12-4 to TRBJ1-1; D is ambiguous. This CDR3 is built from 13 residues. V lost 3 bases, J lost 0 bases, and 5 bases lay in between. The CDR3 DNA reads TGTGCCAGCAGTTTTCAGATGAACACTGAAGCTTTCTTT. It is translated as CASSFQMNTEAFF.

This chain joins TRBV9 and TRBJ1-2; 7 bases agree with TRBD1. The germline V gene encodes CDR1 SGDLS and CDR2 YYNGEE. V trimming: 4 bases; J trimming: 7 bases; junction bases outside the gene matches: 13. The CDR3 is 15 amino acids. CDR3 bases: TGTGCCAGCAGCTACGGACAGGCGGGATTGGGTGGCTACACCTTC. It yields the protein CASSYGQAGLGGYTF.

J is TRBJ2-5 and V is TRBV9; TRBD2 agrees at 12 bases. The CDR3 is 16 amino acids. The germline gives CDR1 SGDLS, CDR2 YYNGEE. Trimming removed 0 bases from V and 4 bases from J; junction bases left unmatched: 4. The CDR3 protein is CASSVASGRGLETQYF. CDR3 DNA: TGTGCCAGCAGCGTAGCTAGCGGGAGGGGGTTAGAGACCCAGTACTTC.

The chain uses TRBV7-8 and TRBJ2-3; D perhaps matches TRBD2 (6 bases). Germline V lookup: CDR1 SGHVS, CDR2 FQNEAQ. The length of the CDR3 is 15 residues. Trimming left V 5 bases short and J 6 bases short, with 18 bases between. The CDR3 DNA sequence: TGTGCCAGCAGCCTAGAGCCGGGGGATTGGGATACGCAGTATTTT. Protein product: CASSLEPGDWDTQYF.

The CDR3 here is CASSVDRTVMTLTGGADGYTF. The CDR3 DNA is TGTGCCAGCAGCGTAGATCGGACGGTTATGACCTTGACAGGGGGCGCGGATGGCTACACCTTC. The V call is TRBV9, the J call TRBJ1-2, with TRBD1 identical over 10 bases. Germline V gene sequence: CDR1 SGDLS, CDR2 YYNGEE. The CDR3 loop spans 21 amino acids. The V segment lost 0 bases and the J segment 6 bases; nucleotides outside the gene matches: 23.

Comment on this clone: This same CDR3 is encoded by further DNA sequences in the sample. The chain employs TRBV24-1 and TRBJ2-3, with D perhaps matching TRBD2 (5 bases). V lost 5 bases to trimming and J lost 0 bases, with 8 bases between them. The CDR3 sequence is 14 residues long. The germline V gene has CDR1 KGHDR and CDR2 SFDVKD. The CDR3 protein is CATSGSGSTDTQYF. CDR3 bases: TGTGCCACCAGTGGGTCGGGGAGCACAGATACGCAGTATTTT.

The rearrangement links TRBV29-1 to TRBJ2-7, with 7 bases that match TRBD2. V shed 4 bases and J 2 bases; nucleotides not matched to a gene: 8. Germline CDR1 SQVTM, CDR2 ANQGSEA. The CDR3 consists of 14 residues. This CDR3 is CSVGGMREPYEQYF. As DNA, the CDR3 is TGCAGCGTTGGAGGTATGCGGGAGCCCTACGAGCAGTACTTC.

This clone was seen only once. The rearrangement uses TRBV11-3 and TRBJ2-3; D might be TRBD1 (6 bases). Trimming stripped 2 bases from V and 0 bases from J, with 21 bases between. This CDR3 spans 19 amino acids. CDR1 is SGHNT, CDR2 YENEEA, per germline. CDR3 sequence reads: CASSLNGARRGPSTDTQYF. The CDR3 DNA reads TGTGCCAGCAGCTTAAATGGGGCCCGCAGGGGTCCTAGCACAGATACGCAGTATTTT.

The J gene is TRBJ2-2, the V gene TRBV6-6, with 9 bases identical to TRBD2. Losses at the gene ends were 5 bases for V and 4 bases for J; bases not matched to a gene: 2. CDR1 MNHNY and CDR2 SVGAGI come from the germline V gene (reference sequence). The CDR3 extends over 14 amino acids. The CDR3 region is CASSPSGITGELFF. DNA for the CDR3: TGTGCCAGCAGTCCTAGCGGGATCACCGGGGAGCTGTTTTTT.

The gene calls are TRBV3-1 (or the pseudogene TRBV3-2) and TRBJ1-6; 9 nucleotides match TRBD1. Germline V gene data show CDR1 as LGHDT and CDR2 as YNNKEL (reference sequence). The CDR3 has 14 residues. V was pared by 4 bases and J by 6 bases, with 1 base of the junction left unmatched. CDR3 protein: CASSPTGGNSPLHF. DNA for the CDR3: TGTGCCAGCAGCCCGACAGGGGGTAATTCACCCCTCCACTTT.

The chain couples TRBV27 to TRBJ2-1; a weak D match, TRBD2 (6 bases). V was shortened by 7 bases and J by 4 bases, with 23 bases between the two germline ends. CDR3 length: 17 residues. CDR1 and CDR2 from the germline V gene are MNHEY and SMNVEV (reference sequence). CDR3 DNA sequence: TGTGCCAGCACCTCAAACCTTGGAGCGGGTTCTTACAATGAGCAGTTCTTC. This translates into CASTSNLGAGSYNEQFF.

Written as DNA, the CDR3 is TGTGCCAGCAGCAAAGCCTACAGGGCCACCTCTGGGGCCAACGTCCTGACTTTC. Its translation: CASSKAYRATSGANVLTF. The V call is TRBV4-2, the J call TRBJ2-6; D may be TRBD1 (6 bases). The CDR3 length is 18 residues. Deletions cut 5 bases from V and 0 bases from J, with 17 bases between. CDR1 is LGHNA, CDR2 YNFKEQ, per germline.

The chain joins TRBV7-9 to TRBJ2-2, with TRBD2 as a possible D gene (5 bases). The CDR3 runs 14 residues. Per germline, CDR1 SEHNR and CDR2 FQNEAQ (reference sequence). The V gene lost 2 bases and the J gene lost 6 bases, with 10 bases spanning the gap. CDR3: CASSLSGAAGELFF. Here the CDR3 DNA reads TGTGCCAGCAGCTTAAGCGGCGCGGCCGGGGAGCTGTTTTTT.

The genes are TRBV28 and TRBJ2-7; maybe TRBD2 (5 bases). Germline V gene lookup returns CDR1 MDHEN and CDR2 SYDVKM. This CDR3 region has 14 residues. Between the trimmed V and J ends, which lost 3 bases and 1 base, there was a span of 10 bases. CDR3 residues: CASSFRGPSYEQYF. The CDR3 nucleotides read TGTGCCAGCAGTTTTAGAGGGCCATCCTACGAGCAGTACTTC.

CDR3 coding DNA: TGCAGCGCTCGAAACACAGGGAAAACCGTAGGGAATGAGCAGTTCTTC. Residues: CSARNTGKTVGNEQFF. This chain uses TRBV29-1 with TRBJ2-1; possibly TRBD1 for D (6 bases). CDR1 is SQVTM, CDR2 ANQGSEA, per germline. The V gene lost 7 bases and the J gene lost 7 bases, with 26 bases spanning the gap. The CDR3 loop spans 16 amino acids.

This chain's CDR3 is CASQGRVDTEAFF. The CDR3 DNA sequence: TGCGCCAGCCAGGGAAGGGTTGACACTGAAGCTTTCTTT. The V and J genes are TRBV5-1 and TRBJ1-1, with D perhaps matching TRBD1 (5 bases). The CDR3 is 13 amino acids. V dropped 7 bases and J dropped 3 bases, with 13 bases sitting between them. Germline values: CDR1 SGHRS, CDR2 YFSETQ.

The genes are TRBV5-1 and TRBJ1-1; 9 bases agree with TRBD1. J was trimmed by 5 bases and V by 0 bases; bases with no gene match: 5. CDR1 is SGHRS and CDR2 is YFSETQ in the germline V gene. The CDR3 is made up of 15 amino acids. The CDR3 protein is CASSLEGQGSTEAFF. CDR3 nucleotides: TGCGCCAGCAGCTTGGAGGGACAGGGATCGACTGAAGCTTTCTTT.

V and J are TRBV7-2 and TRBJ2-5; D remains unclear. CDR1 and CDR2 from the germline V gene are SGHTA and FQGNSA. This CDR3 has 11 amino acids. With 4 bases removed from V and 5 bases from J, the gap between germline ends came to 5 bases. CDR3 sequence: CASSSQETQYF. CDR3 bases: TGTGCCAGCAGCTCTCAGGAGACCCAGTACTTC.

This chain's CDR3 is CASSAWVGGKNTGELFF. The CDR3 DNA follows: TGTGCCAGCAGCGCATGGGTTGGCGGCAAAAACACCGGGGAGCTGTTTTTT. The chain carries TRBV11-2 and TRBJ2-2; no clear D. CDR3 length: 17 amino acids. Trimming cost V 5 bases and J 2 bases, with 18 bases left between them. Germline-derived CDR1 and CDR2 are SGHAT and FQNNGV. Filled out from reference TRBV11-2 and TRBJ2-2, the complete variable domain reads EAGVAQSPRYKIIEKRQSVAFWCNPISGHATLYWYQQILGQGPKLLIQFQNNGVVDDSQLPKDRFSAERLKGVDSTLKIQPAKLEDSAVYLCASSAWVGGKNTGELFFGEGSRLTVL.

This chain joins TRBV7-9 and TRBJ2-2; D might be TRBD1 (6 bases). Deletions cut 1 base from V and 3 bases from J, with 15 bases between. Germline CDR1 is SEHNR and CDR2 is FQNEAQ (reference sequence). The CDR3 extends over 17 amino acids. Written as DNA, the CDR3 is TGTGCCAGCAGCTTAGATCGGTACAGGGTCGACACCGGGGAGCTGTTTTTT. This codes for CASSLDRYRVDTGELFF.

The chain's CDR3 is CASSSSGRVYQETQYF. The CDR3 DNA sequence: TGTGCCAGCAGCTCCTCGGGCAGGGTGTACCAAGAGACCCAGTACTTC. The rearrangement joins TRBV7-9 to TRBJ2-5; the D gene is possibly TRBD1 (5 bases). Germline assignment: CDR1 SEHNR and CDR2 FQNEAQ (reference sequence). The V end lost 4 bases, the J end lost 0 bases, and 15 bases lay between the germline ends. This CDR3 contains 16 residues. The whole variable domain, filled in from reference TRBV7-9 and TRBJ2-5, reads DTGVSQNPRHKITKRGQNVTFRCDPISEHNRLYWYRQTLGQGPEFLTYFQNEAQLEKSRLLSDRFSAERPKGSFSTLEIQRTEQGDSAMYLCASSSSGRVYQETQYFGPGTRLLVL.

This rearrangement joins TRBV7-9 to TRBJ2-7; D gene ambiguous. This CDR3 is built from 13 residues. V lost 3 bases and J 2 bases, leaving 8 bases between the germline ends. Germline CDR1 reads SEHNR; CDR2 reads FQNEAQ (reference sequence). CDR3 in DNA: TGTGCCAGCAGCTTTGGCCAGGCCTACGAGCAGTACTTC. Translating gives CASSFGQAYEQYF.

The chain is built from TRBV4-1 and TRBJ1-1; D is unresolved. Trimming left V 1 base short and J 5 bases short, with 8 bases between. The CDR3 has 13 amino acids. Germline V lookup: CDR1 MGHRA, CDR2 YSYEKL. The CDR3 bases are TGCGCCAGCAGCCAAGCCTCGCAGACTGAAGCTTTCTTT. As protein: CASSQASQTEAFF.

The chain employs TRBV13 and TRBJ1-6; a weak D match, TRBD1 (5 bases). The CDR3 is 13 residues long. In germline, CDR1 is PRHDT, CDR2 FYEKMQ (reference sequence). V lost 3 bases and J lost 10, with 10 bases in between. CDR3 nucleotides: TGTGCCAGCAGCTTTCCAGGGAAATCACCCCTCCACTTT. Its protein product is CASSFPGKSPLHF.

The chain recombines TRBV7-9 with TRBJ2-7; 9 nucleotides agree with TRBD1. J lost 4 bases, V lost 5 bases, and 9 bases had no gene match. This CDR3 region has 15 residues. Germline V CDR1 and CDR2: SEHNR, FQNEAQ (reference sequence). The DNA for the CDR3 is TGTGCCAGCAGCCCGATCGGACAGGGGCGGTACGAGCAGTACTTC. Translated, it gives CASSPIGQGRYEQYF.

The J gene is TRBJ1-4, the V gene TRBV11-1; D not certain. The CDR3 has 14 amino acids. The germline V gene encodes CDR1 SGHAT and CDR2 FQDESV (reference sequence). The V gene lost 1 base and the J gene lost 4 bases, with 7 bases spanning the gap. The CDR3 spells CASSLVRSNEKLFF. CDR3 nucleotides: TGTGCCAGCAGCTTAGTACGGAGTAATGAAAAACTGTTTTTT. Supplemented by reference TRBV11-1 and TRBJ1-4, the full variable domain reads EAEVAQSPRYKITEKSQAVAFWCDPISGHATLYWYRQILGQGPELLVQFQDESVVDDSQLPKDRFSAERLKGVDSTLKIQPAELGDSAMYLCASSLVRSNEKLFFGSGTQLSVL.